Here is one T cell receptor beta chain with its context. Antigen unknown. The CDR3 is 13 residues long. J gave up 3 bases and V 8 bases, and 8 bases lay outside the gene matches. Germline V gene sequence: CDR1 SQVTM, CDR2 ANQGSEA. The data stem from a study of T cells in Graves' hyperthyroidism and ophthalmopathy. Overall study findings and caveats: Most clonotypes expanded in thyroid above 0.001 were likewise present in blood.

Amplified TCR beta CDR3 regions came from RNA transcripts. During a first-round RT-PCR of the TCR CDR3, the HTBI primer set was used. Each CDR3 protein is one row after TCRdb ran MiXCR on the multiplex PCR reads. The table has roughly 570,000 distinct CDR3 sequences, about 45% seen once. V usage is TRBV29-1 and J usage is TRBJ2-7, with 9 bases aligning to TRBD1. The sequence derives from a young woman with Graves' hyperthyroidism. Sequencing input: peripheral blood or thyroid tissue (not recorded which). The CDR3 spells CSLGGQGLYEQYF. DNA of the CDR3: TGCAGCCTAGGGGGACAGGGTCTCTACGAGCAGTACTTC.